The T cell receptor (beta chain) under discussion was sequenced for a study of regulatory and conventional T cells in RAG deficiency. On this clone itself: Its cognate antigen is unknown.

The CDR3 has 15 amino acids. Germline trimming cut 4 bases from V and 3 bases from J; bases unmatched to any gene: 5. CDR1 is SGHRS and CDR2 is YFSETQ in the germline V gene. This table comes from immunoSEQ multiplex PCR, and its TCRdb copy is limited to in-frame clones, with some not included. The sample carries about 46,000 clones, around 90% recorded once. Findings and caveats of the study: Omenn patients showed >80% Treg-Tconv overlap and shorter CDR3 lengths.

Genomic DNA came from blood conventional CD4+ T cells gated CD25-low CD127-high. The data were also submitted as part of a second study, on regulatory T cells. That work states: Primers: 52 TRBV forward and 13 TRBJ reverse. In patients, unique TRB V-J pairs were restricted and V/J usage skewed, especially in Tregs.

The sequence was collected from a human donor in good health. The rearrangement links TRBV5-1 to TRBJ2-7, with TRBD1 matching over 12 bases. The source material was CD4+ effector T cells sorted from blood. The CDR3: CASSIGTGGGYEQYF. The CDR3 nucleotides read TGCGCCAGCAGCATAGGGACAGGGGGCGGCTACGAGCAGTACTTC. The variable domain in full, with the rest retrieved from reference TRBV5-1 and TRBJ2-7, is KAGVTQTPRYLIKTRGQQVTLSCSPISGHRSVSWYQQTPGQGLQFLFEYFSETQRNKGNFPGRFSGRQFSNSRSEMNVSTLELGDSALYLCASSIGTGGGYEQYFGPGTRLTVT.